The 2 T cell receptor beta chains given below trace back to one sample, sequenced in a study of T cell repertoires in cytomegalovirus infection. TCRdb processed the reads anew with MiXCR; each CDR3 protein has one entry. In the table there are over 45,000 distinct CDR3 sequences, over 20% of which are singletons. The antigens for these receptors are not known. Sample: CD8+ T cells from cultured PBMCs, taken from culture after CMV antigen stimulation. All receptors derive from a human donor in good health (CMV status not recorded). Some clones in this sample may be carry-over from other donors' samples.

This clonotype was seen a handful of times. The V gene is TRBV6-6, the J gene TRBJ2-7; the D gene could be TRBD1 or TRBD2 (7 bases each). Germline-derived CDR1 and CDR2 are MNHNY and SVGAGI (reference sequence). The V and J ends lost 6 bases and 0 bases respectively, with 15 bases between them. The CDR3 is made up of 15 amino acids. CDR3 DNA: TGTGCCAGCAGCGATTCAGGGGGGGGCTCCTACGAGCAGTACTTC. Residues: CASSDSGGGSYEQYF.

This clonotype came up a few times. This chain joins TRBV12-3 or TRBV12-4 and TRBJ2-7; D remains ambiguous. The CDR3 has 13 residues. The ends were cut back, 6 bases at V and 6 bases at J, with 15 bases in the middle. The CDR3 spells CASSPGWGTEQYF. CDR3 bases: TGTGCCAGCAGCCCCGGTTGGGGTACCGAGCAGTACTTC.